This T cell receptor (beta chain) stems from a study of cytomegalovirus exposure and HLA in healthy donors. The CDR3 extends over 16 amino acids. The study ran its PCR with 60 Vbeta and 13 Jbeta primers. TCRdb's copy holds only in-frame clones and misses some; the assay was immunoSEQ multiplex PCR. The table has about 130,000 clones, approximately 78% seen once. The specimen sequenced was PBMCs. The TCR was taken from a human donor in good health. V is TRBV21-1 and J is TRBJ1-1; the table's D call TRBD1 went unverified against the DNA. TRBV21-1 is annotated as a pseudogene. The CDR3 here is CASSEPETGENTEAFF. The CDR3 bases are TGTGCCAGCAGCGAACCCGAGACAGGGGAGAACACTGAAGCTTTCTTT.